This TCR beta chain derives from a study of blood T cell repertoires in COVID-19. Study-level information: Whether acute or convalescent, the COVID-19 samples came from the United States, Italy and Spain. PBMCs, B-cell-depleted T cells, or T cells provided the cDNA or gDNA that made up the material.

In the study's own analysis: Quantification of nucleated cells was approximated via reference gene primer amplification. Profiling relied on immunoSEQ multiplex PCR, and the TCRdb table lists in-frame clones only, not all of them. The V and J calls and clone size are taken from that table; D and trimming were inferred from the DNA. The data contain over 100,000 clones, around 82% of them seen just once; the ten biggest clones take up 6.5% to 8%. V was shortened by 7 bases and J by 1 base, with 14 bases between the two germline ends. The CDR3 covers 15 residues. Germline CDR1 is MDHEN and CDR2 is SYDVKM.

The gene calls are TRBV28 and TRBJ1-5; no firm D call. The clonotype was recovered from a woman in her forties or fifties with acute or convalescent COVID-19. Sequenced input: peripheral blood. CDR3 amino acids: CASKEMPGSNQPQHF. The CDR3 region has the DNA TGTGCCAGCAAGGAAATGCCAGGAAGCAATCAGCCCCAGCATTTT.